The 23 T cell receptor beta chains below were found in one sample sequenced in a study of cytomegalovirus exposure and HLA in healthy donors. PCR used 60 Vbeta primers and 13 Jbeta primers. Profiled with immunoSEQ multiplex PCR; TCRdb holds only in-frame clones, not every one. This sample has about 120,000 clones, with roughly four fifths found just once. The sequencing sample was made of PBMCs. These receptors originate from a woman aged 30 to 39 in good health and CMV-seronegative.

The chain carries TRBV30 and TRBJ1-1; D is unclear. CDR3 size: 12 residues. Germline values: CDR1 GTSNPN, CDR2 SVGIG (reference sequence). Trimming took 1 base from V and 5 from J, leaving 8 bases between them. The CDR3 DNA reads as TGTGCCTGGAGTGCCAGGTTGACTGAAGCTTTCTTT. The encoded protein is CAWSARLTEAFF.

Written as DNA, the CDR3 is TGTGCCTGGAGTCCGGGACTGGACACTGAAGCTTTCTTT. It translates to CAWSPGLDTEAFF. The chain has TRBV30 and TRBJ1-1, with D possibly TRBD1 on 5 matching bases. V was shortened by 2 bases and J by 3 bases, with 10 bases between the two germline ends. Germline CDR1 reads GTSNPN; CDR2 reads SVGIG (reference sequence). The CDR3 consists of 13 residues.

This chain joins TRBV18 and TRBJ1-2; D may be TRBD1 (5 bases). CDR3 length equals 15 residues. Looked up from germline, CDR1 is KGHSH and CDR2 is LQKENI. Trimming removed 2 bases at V and 2 bases at J, with 12 bases between. CDR3 protein: CASSPGQGANYGYTF. As DNA, the CDR3 is TGTGCCAGCTCACCAGGACAAGGGGCAAACTATGGCTACACCTTC.

The chain is built from TRBV7-7 and TRBJ2-1; D remains ambiguous. Looked up from germline, CDR1 is SSHAT and CDR2 is FNYEAQ (reference sequence). The CDR3 spans 13 residues. Between the trimmed V and J ends, which lost 1 base and 5 bases, there was a span of 6 bases. CDR3 loop: CASSLDRNNEQFF. In nucleotides, the CDR3 is TGTGCCAGCAGCTTAGACAGAAACAATGAGCAGTTCTTC. Using reference TRBV7-7 and TRBJ2-1 for the parts outside the CDR3, the full variable domain is GAGVSQSPRYKVTKRGQDVTLRCDPISSHATLYWYQQALGQGPEFLTYFNYEAQPDKSGLPSDRFSAERPEGSISTLTIQRTEQRDSAMYRCASSLDRNNEQFFGPGTRLTVL.

The chain combines TRBV29-1 with TRBJ1-4; possible D gene TRBD1, 6 bases. Trimming left V 7 bases short and J 11 bases short, with 20 bases between. CDR1 is SQVTM and CDR2 is ANQGSEA in the germline V gene. This CDR3 has 13 amino acids. CDR3 protein: CSGGDIEMRKLFF. CDR3 DNA: TGCAGCGGAGGGGACATCGAGATGAGGAAACTGTTTTTT.

The rearrangement joins TRBV15 to TRBJ2-1; maybe TRBD2 (5 bases). The germline V gene encodes CDR1 LNHNV and CDR2 YYDKDF (reference sequence). V shed 5 bases and J shed 4 bases, with 15 bases lying between them. The CDR3 covers 15 residues. This CDR3 is CATSDGWTLYNEQFF. CDR3 nucleotide sequence: TGTGCCACCAGCGACGGATGGACTCTTTACAATGAGCAGTTCTTC.

The chain has TRBV7-3 and TRBJ2-5; 7 nucleotides match TRBD1. The CDR3 spans 13 residues. Germline V CDR1 and CDR2: SGHTA, FQGTGA. The trim removed 5 bases at V and 7 bases at J, leaving 7 bases unmatched. The CDR3 loop reads CASSPGTALTQYF. In DNA, the CDR3 is TGTGCCAGCAGCCCCGGGACAGCCCTGACCCAGTACTTC.

The chain employs TRBV6-6 and TRBJ1-2; 11 bases agree with TRBD1. The CDR3 is 16 residues long. The J segment lost 8 bases and the V segment lost 2 bases, leaving 10 bases of the junction unmatched. Germline V gene lookup returns CDR1 MNHNY and CDR2 SVGAGI (reference sequence). The DNA of the CDR3 is TGTGCCAGCAGTTACCGCGCGGGACAGGGGGGAGACGGCTACACCTTC. The encoded protein is CASSYRAGQGGDGYTF.

The V call is TRBV4-1, the J call TRBJ2-7, with D hard to call. The CDR3 totals 15 residues. Germline V lookup: CDR1 MGHRA, CDR2 YSYEKL. Deletions cut 1 base from V and 0 bases from J, with 10 bases between. The CDR3 spells CASSQVLESSYEQYF. In DNA, the CDR3 is TGCGCCAGCAGCCAAGTGCTGGAGAGCTCCTACGAGCAGTACTTC.

The CDR3: CASSPGGAPYEQYF. The DNA of the CDR3 is TGCGCCAGCAGTCCGGGGGGGGCGCCGTACGAGCAGTACTTC. The chain carries TRBV5-1 and TRBJ2-7; 8 nucleotides line up with TRBD2. Germline V lookup: CDR1 SGHRS, CDR2 YFSETQ. The CDR3 is 14 amino acids. V was pared by 5 bases and J by 4 bases, with 8 bases of the junction left unmatched.

J is TRBJ2-6 and V is TRBV5-8; D not certain. The CDR3 loop spans 17 amino acids. Germline loops: CDR1 SGHTS, CDR2 YDEGEE. Trimming took off 3 bases at V and 0 bases at J, with 13 bases between the two ends. CDR3: CASSYYMQNSGANVLTF. CDR3 coding DNA: TGTGCCAGCAGCTATTATATGCAGAACTCTGGGGCCAACGTCCTGACTTTC.

V and J are TRBV29-1 and TRBJ2-7, with 7 nucleotides matching TRBD1. Looked up from germline, CDR1 is SQVTM and CDR2 is ANQGSEA. The CDR3 loop spans 13 amino acids. The ends lost 4 bases at V and 2 bases at J; junction bases unmatched: 5. The CDR3 loop is CSVVAGGTYEQYF. CDR3 DNA sequence: TGCAGCGTTGTGGCAGGGGGAACCTACGAGCAGTACTTC.

This clone came up a few times. The J gene is TRBJ2-6, the V gene TRBV7-2; 8 bases fit TRBD1. The germline gives CDR1 SGHTA, CDR2 FQGNSA. V lost 5 bases and J lost 9; bases outside the gene matches: 12. The CDR3 is 16 residues long. DNA for the CDR3: TGTGCCAGCAGCCCGCCCGGACAGGGTTTGGGCAACGTCCTGACTTTC. It encodes CASSPPGQGLGNVLTF.

V and J are TRBV28 and TRBJ2-5; TRBD2 might be the D (5 bases). Trimming shortened V by 8 bases and J by 7 bases, and 14 bases separated the two germline ends. The CDR3 length is 12 residues. In germline, CDR1 is MDHEN, CDR2 SYDVKM. The CDR3 sequence is CASRWSSGTQYF. For the CDR3, the DNA is TGTGCCAGCCGTTGGTCCAGCGGGACCCAGTACTTC.

The sample holds one count of this clone. In DNA, the CDR3 is TGTGCCAGCAGCCCTTGGACTAGCGGGAAAGACTTAGGGCAGTATTTT. Its translation: CASSPWTSGKDLGQYF. The chain employs TRBV11-1 and TRBJ2-3; 12 bases fit TRBD2. With V trimmed by 5 bases and J by 11 bases, 14 bases remained unmatched. CDR1 and CDR2 (germline): SGHAT, FQDESV (reference sequence). The CDR3 totals 16 residues.

The CDR3 reads CASSLLQGDTGELFF. The CDR3 coding sequence is TGTGCCAGCAGCTTACTCCAGGGGGACACCGGGGAGCTGTTTTTT. This chain joins TRBV7-6 and TRBJ2-2; TRBD1 aligns across 7 bases. Germline CDR1 reads SGHVS; CDR2 reads FNYEAQ. The CDR3 consists of 15 residues. The V and J ends lost 2 bases and 3 bases, in that order; junction bases with no gene match: 3.

This clone turned up a few times. This rearrangement joins TRBV18 to TRBJ1-2, with 10 nucleotides matching TRBD1. Germline CDR1 and CDR2: KGHSH and LQKENI. The V segment lost 3 bases and the J segment 7 bases; nucleotides outside the gene matches: 8. The CDR3 is 15 residues long. This CDR3 reads CASSPGLTGGSGYTF. In nucleotides, the CDR3 is TGTGCCAGCTCACCTGGCTTGACAGGGGGCTCTGGCTACACCTTC.

As DNA, the CDR3 is TGTGCCAGCAGTCCCCGGGACAGTCGGGGAAACACCATATATTTT. It is translated as CASSPRDSRGNTIYF. The chain employs TRBV6-6 and TRBJ1-3; TRBD1 agrees at 7 bases. The CDR3 is 15 amino acids. The V gene end was trimmed by 5 bases and the J gene end by 4 bases; junction bases not matched to a gene: 8. The germline V gene encodes CDR1 MNHNY and CDR2 SVGAGI (reference sequence).

The table lists this clone with a few counts. This rearrangement joins TRBV5-1 to TRBJ1-5; D remains ambiguous. This CDR3 has 16 residues. Germline loops: CDR1 SGHRS, CDR2 YFSETQ. With 0 bases removed from V and 1 base from J, the gap between germline ends came to 11 bases. This CDR3 is CASSLGGSGSNQPQHF. CDR3 coding DNA: TGCGCCAGCAGCTTGGGTGGCTCGGGGAGCAATCAGCCCCAGCATTTT.

This sequence joins TRBV10-3 and TRBJ2-1, with D tentatively TRBD1 (5 bases). V was cut by 6 bases and J by 7 bases, with 22 bases left in between. Germline CDR1 and CDR2: ENHRY and SYGVKD. The CDR3 is 16 amino acids. CDR3 amino acids: CAIRYDRPVLGNEQFF. The DNA of the CDR3 is TGTGCCATCAGATATGACAGACCTGTACTCGGGAATGAGCAGTTCTTC.

The chain employs TRBV5-1 and TRBJ1-6; tentatively, D is TRBD1 (6 bases). Trimming took 0 bases from V and 0 from J, leaving 13 bases between them. Germline-derived CDR1 and CDR2 are SGHRS and YFSETQ. This CDR3 comprises 18 residues. For the CDR3, the DNA is TGCGCCAGCAGCTTGGCGGATAGGGGGAGCTCCTATAATTCACCCCTCCACTTT. Translating gives CASSLADRGSSYNSPLHF.

The gene calls are TRBV7-8 and TRBJ1-5, with D possibly being TRBD1 (6 bases). The CDR3 covers 12 residues. Germline CDR1 and CDR2: SGHVS and FQNEAQ. The germline V and J ends were trimmed by 4 bases and 9 bases, with 10 bases remaining between them. As DNA, the CDR3 is TGTGCCAGCAGCTGGTTAGGGGGGCCCCAGCATTTT. Translation: CASSWLGGPQHF.

This sequence joins TRBV7-8 and TRBJ2-7, with 11 nucleotides matching TRBD2. This CDR3 is 16 amino acids long. Germline V gives CDR1 SGHVS, CDR2 FQNEAQ. J was trimmed by 4 bases and V by 5 bases; bases with no gene match: 10. The CDR3 protein is CASSTGTSGLQYEQYF. CDR3 sequence (DNA): TGTGCCAGCAGCACCGGGACTAGCGGACTCCAATACGAGCAGTACTTC.